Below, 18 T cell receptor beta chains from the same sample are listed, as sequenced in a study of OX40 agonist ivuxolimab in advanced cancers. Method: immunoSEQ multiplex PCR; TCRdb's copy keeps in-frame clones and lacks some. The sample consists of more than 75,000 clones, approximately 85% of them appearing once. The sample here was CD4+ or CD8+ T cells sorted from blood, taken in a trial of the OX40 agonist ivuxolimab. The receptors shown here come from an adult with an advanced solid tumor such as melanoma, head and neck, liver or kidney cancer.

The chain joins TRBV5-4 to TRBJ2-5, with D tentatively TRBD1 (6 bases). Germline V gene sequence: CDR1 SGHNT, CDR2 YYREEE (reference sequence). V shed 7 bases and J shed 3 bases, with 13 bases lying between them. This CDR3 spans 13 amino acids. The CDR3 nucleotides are TGTGCCAGCTTACAGGGCGGTGAAGAGACCCAGTACTTC. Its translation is CASLQGGEETQYF.

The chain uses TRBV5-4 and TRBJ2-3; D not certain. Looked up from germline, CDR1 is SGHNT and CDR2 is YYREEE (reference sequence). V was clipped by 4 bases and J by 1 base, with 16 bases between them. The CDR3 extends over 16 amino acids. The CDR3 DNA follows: TGTGCCAGCAGCCCCGGTCCGCAGGACGGCACAGATACGCAGTATTTT. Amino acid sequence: CASSPGPQDGTDTQYF.

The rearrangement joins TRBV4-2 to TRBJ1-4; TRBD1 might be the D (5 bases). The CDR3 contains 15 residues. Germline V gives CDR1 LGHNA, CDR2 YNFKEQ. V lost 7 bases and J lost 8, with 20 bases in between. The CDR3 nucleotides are TGTGCCAGCAAGCTTATGGGGCCTTTGGGGGAAAAACTGTTTTTT. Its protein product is CASKLMGPLGEKLFF.

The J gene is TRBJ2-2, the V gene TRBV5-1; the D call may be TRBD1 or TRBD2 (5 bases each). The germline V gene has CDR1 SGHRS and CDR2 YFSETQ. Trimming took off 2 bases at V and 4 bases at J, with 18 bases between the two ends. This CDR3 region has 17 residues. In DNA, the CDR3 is TGCGCCAGCAGCTTAGTTCGGGGCGCCGGGGTCACCGGGGAGCTGTTTTTT. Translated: CASSLVRGAGVTGELFF.

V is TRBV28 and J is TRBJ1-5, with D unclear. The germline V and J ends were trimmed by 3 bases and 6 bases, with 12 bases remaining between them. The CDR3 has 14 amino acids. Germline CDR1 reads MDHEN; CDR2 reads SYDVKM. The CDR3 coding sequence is TGTGCCAGCAGTTTCTTGGGGAAGGTTCAGCCCCAGCATTTT. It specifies CASSFLGKVQPQHF.

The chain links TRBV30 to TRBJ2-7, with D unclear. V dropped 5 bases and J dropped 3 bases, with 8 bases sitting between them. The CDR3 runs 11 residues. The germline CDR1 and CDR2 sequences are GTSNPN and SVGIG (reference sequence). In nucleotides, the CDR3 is TGTGCCTGGGGACGAGGCTACGAGCAGTACTTC. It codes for CAWGRGYEQYF. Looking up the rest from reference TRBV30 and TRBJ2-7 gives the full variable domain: SQTIHQWPATLVQPVGSPLSLECTVEGTSNPNLYWYRQAAGRGLQLLFYSVGIGQISSEVPQNLSASRPQDRQFILSSKKLLLSDSGFYLCAWGRGYEQYFGPGTRLTVT.

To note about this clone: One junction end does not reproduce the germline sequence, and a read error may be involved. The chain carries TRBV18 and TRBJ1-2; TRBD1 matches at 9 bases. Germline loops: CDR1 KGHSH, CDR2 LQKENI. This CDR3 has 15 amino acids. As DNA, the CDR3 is TGTGCCAGCTCACCACCGACAGGGGGAAACTACGGCTACACCTTC. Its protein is CASSPPTGGNYGYTF.

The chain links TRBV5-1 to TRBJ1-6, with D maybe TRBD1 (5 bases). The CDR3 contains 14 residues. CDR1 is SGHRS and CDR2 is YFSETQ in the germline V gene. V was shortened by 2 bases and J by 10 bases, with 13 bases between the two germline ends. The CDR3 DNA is TGCGCCAGCAGCTTACGGGTCTGGGACTCACCCCTCCACTTT. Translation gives CASSLRVWDSPLHF.

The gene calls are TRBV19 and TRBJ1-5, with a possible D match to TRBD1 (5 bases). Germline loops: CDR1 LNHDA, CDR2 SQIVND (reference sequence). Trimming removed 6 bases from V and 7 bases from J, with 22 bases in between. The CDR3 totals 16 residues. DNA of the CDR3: TGTGCCAGTAGCCGTCCAGGTAGGGGTGTCGGGCAGCCCCAGCATTTT. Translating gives CASSRPGRGVGQPQHF. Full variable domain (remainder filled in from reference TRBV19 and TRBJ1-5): DGGITQSPKYLFRKEGQNVTLSCEQNLNHDAMYWYRQDPGQGLRLIYYSQIVNDFQKGDIAEGYSVSREKKESFPLTVTSAQKNPTAFYLCASSRPGRGVGQPQHFGDGTRLSIL.

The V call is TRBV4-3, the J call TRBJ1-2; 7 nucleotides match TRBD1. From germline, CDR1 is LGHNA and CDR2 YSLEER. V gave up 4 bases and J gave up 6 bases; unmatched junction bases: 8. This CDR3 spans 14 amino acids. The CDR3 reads CASSLAGGYDGYTF. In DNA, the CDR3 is TGCGCCAGCAGCCTAGCAGGGGGTTATGATGGCTACACCTTC.

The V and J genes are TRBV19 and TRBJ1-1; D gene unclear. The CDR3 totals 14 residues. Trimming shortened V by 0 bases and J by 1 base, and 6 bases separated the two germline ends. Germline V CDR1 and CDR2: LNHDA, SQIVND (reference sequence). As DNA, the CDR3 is TGTGCCAGTAGTATAGAGGGGAGGAACACTGAAGCTTTCTTT. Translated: CASSIEGRNTEAFF.

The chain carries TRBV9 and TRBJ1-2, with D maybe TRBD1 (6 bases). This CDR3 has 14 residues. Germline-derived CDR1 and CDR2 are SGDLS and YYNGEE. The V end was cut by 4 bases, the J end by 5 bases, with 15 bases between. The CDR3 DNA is TGTGCCAGCAGCCCCTCCTCAGGGGCTTATGGCTACACCTTC. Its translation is CASSPSSGAYGYTF.

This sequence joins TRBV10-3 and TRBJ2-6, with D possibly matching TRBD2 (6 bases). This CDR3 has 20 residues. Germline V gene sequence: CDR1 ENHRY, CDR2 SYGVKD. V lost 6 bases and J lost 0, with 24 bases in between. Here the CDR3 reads CAIRGTSAEGKPSGANVLTF. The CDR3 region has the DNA TGTGCCATCAGGGGTACCTCGGCGGAGGGAAAACCCTCTGGGGCCAACGTCCTGACTTTC.

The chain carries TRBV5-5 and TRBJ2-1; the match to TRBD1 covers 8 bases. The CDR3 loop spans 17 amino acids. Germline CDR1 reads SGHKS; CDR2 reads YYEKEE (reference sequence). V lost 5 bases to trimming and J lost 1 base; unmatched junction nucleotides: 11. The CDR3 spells CASSHPVGTGSYNEQFF. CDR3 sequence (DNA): TGTGCCAGCAGTCATCCTGTGGGGACAGGTTCCTACAATGAGCAGTTCTTC.

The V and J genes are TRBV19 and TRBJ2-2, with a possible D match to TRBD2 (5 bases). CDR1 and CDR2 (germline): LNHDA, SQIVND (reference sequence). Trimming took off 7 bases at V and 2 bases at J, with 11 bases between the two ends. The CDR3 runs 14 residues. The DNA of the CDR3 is TGTGCCAGTAAAGAAGCGGCAAACACCGGGGAGCTGTTTTTT. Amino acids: CASKEAANTGELFF.

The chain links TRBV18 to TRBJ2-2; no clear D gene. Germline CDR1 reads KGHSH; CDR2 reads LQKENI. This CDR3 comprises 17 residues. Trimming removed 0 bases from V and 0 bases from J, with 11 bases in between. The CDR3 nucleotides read TGTGCCAGCTCACCACCTATTGCACAATCGAACACCGGGGAGCTGTTTTTT. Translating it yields CASSPPIAQSNTGELFF.

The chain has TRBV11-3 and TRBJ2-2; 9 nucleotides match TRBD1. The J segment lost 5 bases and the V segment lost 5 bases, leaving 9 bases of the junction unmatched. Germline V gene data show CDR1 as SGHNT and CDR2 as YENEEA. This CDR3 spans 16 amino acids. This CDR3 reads CASSTWTGAGTGELFF. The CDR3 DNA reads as TGTGCCAGCAGCACATGGACAGGGGCAGGGACCGGGGAGCTGTTTTTT.

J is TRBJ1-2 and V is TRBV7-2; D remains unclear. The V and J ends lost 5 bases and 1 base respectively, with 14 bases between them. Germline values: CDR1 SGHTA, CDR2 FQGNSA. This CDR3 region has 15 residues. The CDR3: CASSQRTGGNYGYTF. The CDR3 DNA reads TGTGCCAGCAGCCAGAGGACCGGTGGTAACTATGGCTACACCTTC.